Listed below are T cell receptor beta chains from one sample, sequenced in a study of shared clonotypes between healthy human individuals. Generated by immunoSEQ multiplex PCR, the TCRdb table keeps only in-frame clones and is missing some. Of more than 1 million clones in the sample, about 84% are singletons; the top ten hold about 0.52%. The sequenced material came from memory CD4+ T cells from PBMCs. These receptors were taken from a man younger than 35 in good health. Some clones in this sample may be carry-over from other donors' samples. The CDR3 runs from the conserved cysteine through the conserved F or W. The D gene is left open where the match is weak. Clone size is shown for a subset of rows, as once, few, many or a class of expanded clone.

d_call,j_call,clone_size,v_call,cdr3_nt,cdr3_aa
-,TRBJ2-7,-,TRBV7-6,TGTGCCAGCAGCTTAGGGGACACCTACGAGCAGTACTTC,CASSLGDTYEQYF
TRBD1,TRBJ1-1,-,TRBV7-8,TGTGCCAGCAGCCCGACAGGGGGCCAAGGCGCTGAAGCTTTCTTT,CASSPTGGQGAEAFF
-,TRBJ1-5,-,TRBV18,TGTGCCAGCTCACAGGACCGCAGCCGAGAACGGCCCCAGCATTTT,CASSQDRSRERPQHF
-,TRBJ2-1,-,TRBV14,TGTGCCAGCAGCCCCCCCGACATAAGAGGCTACAATGAGCAGTTCTTC,CASSPPDIRGYNEQFF
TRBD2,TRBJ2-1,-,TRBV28,TGTGCCATTCTCCGGGGGGTTGAGCAGTTCTTC,CAILRGVEQFF
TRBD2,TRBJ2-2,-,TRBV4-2,TGTGCCAGCAGCTATAGGACTAGCGAGAACACCGGGGAGCTGTTTTTT,CASSYRTSENTGELFF
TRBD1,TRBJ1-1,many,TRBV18,TGTGCCAGCTCCGGACAGGGGAACACTGAAGCTTTCTTT,CASSGQGNTEAFF
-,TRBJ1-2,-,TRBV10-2,TGCGCCAGCAGTGGTGGGTTTCTCCCGCCTTATGGCTACACCTTC,CASSGGFLPPYGYTF
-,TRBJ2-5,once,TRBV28,TGTGCCAGCAGTTTAGAAGGTCTTCTAGAGACCCAGTACTTC,CASSLEGLLETQYF
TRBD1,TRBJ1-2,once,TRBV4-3,TGCGCCAGCAGCCCTAAAGGTCCAGGGGGTCTTGGCTACACCTTC,CASSPKGPGGLGYTF
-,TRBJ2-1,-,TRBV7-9,TGTGCCAGCAGCTTATGGCGGGACCAGGGGTCCTACAATGAGCAGTTCTTC,CASSLWRDQGSYNEQFF
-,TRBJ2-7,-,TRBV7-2,TGTGCCAGCAGCCCCCCCGAAATAGAGCAGTACTTC,CASSPPEIEQYF
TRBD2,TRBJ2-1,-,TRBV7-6,TGTGCCAGCAGCCTAGCGGGAGCCGACAATGAGCAGTTCTTC,CASSLAGADNEQFF
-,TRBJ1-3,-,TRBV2,TGTGCCAGCAGTTTAGACAGGAACTCTGGAAACACCATATATTTT,CASSLDRNSGNTIYF
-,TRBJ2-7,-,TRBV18,TGTGCCAGCTCACTTACAGGGCTGCCCCCGTACGAGCAGTACTTC,CASSLTGLPPYEQYF
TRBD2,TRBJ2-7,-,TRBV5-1,TGCGCCAGCAGCCATGGACTAGCGGGAGGGAGCTCCTACGAGCAGTACTTC,CASSHGLAGGSSYEQYF
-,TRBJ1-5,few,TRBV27,TGTGCCAGCAGTCCGATCGAGGGAAGGAGCAATCAGCCCCAGCATTTT,CASSPIEGRSNQPQHF
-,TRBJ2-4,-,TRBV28,TGTGCCAGCAGCAGGCCCCAGGGGTCCAAAAACATTCAGTACTTC,CASSRPQGSKNIQYF
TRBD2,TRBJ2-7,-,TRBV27,TGTGCCAGCAGTTTGTCTAGCGGGAGCCCCTACGAGCAGTACTTC,CASSLSSGSPYEQYF
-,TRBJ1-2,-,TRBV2,TGTGCCAGCAGTGACGCGCTCTATTATGGCTACACCTTC,CASSDALYYGYTF
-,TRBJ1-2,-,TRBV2,TGTGCCAGCAACCCGGGTCTCTCCTATGGCTACACCTTC,CASNPGLSYGYTF
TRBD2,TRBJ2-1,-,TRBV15,TGTGCCACCAGCGACGGACGAACTAGCGGGACCTACAATGAGCAGTTCTTC,CATSDGRTSGTYNEQFF
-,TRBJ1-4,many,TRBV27,TGTGCCAGCAGTCCGACAGATCTTAATGAAAAACTGTTTTTT,CASSPTDLNEKLFF
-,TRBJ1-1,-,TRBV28,TGTGCCAGCCGAGAGGGGGGTACTGAAGCTTTCTTT,CASREGGTEAFF